The following is a T cell receptor (beta chain) sequence with its context. This clone was observed a handful of times. Its antigen is unknown. No much larger clonotype is one base removed from it; base qualities were not supplied. The immunoSEQ Assay, a bias-controlled multiplex PCR, was used to amplify TCRbeta CDR3 regions from genomic DNA. The published analysis was carried out like this. The number of nucleated cells in each sample was estimated from the amplification of reference gene primers within the assay. To quantify the absolute abundance of each unique TCRbeta CDR3 rearrangement, sequence reads were collapsed and filtered. For each sample, productive Simpson clonality was calculated as the square root of Simpson's diversity index across productive rearrangements. TCRdb's version of the immuneACCESS table is confined to in-frame rearrangements and falls short of the full clone set. An unresolved V gene accounts for under half of the shortfall where checked; the remainder is of unknown origin. V and J calls and clone size follow that table, whereas D and trimming were derived from the DNA. This sample gives about 42,000 clones in total; 65% to 80% of them show up just once. The ten largest clones add up to approximately 26% of the sample.

The data are from a study of blood T cell repertoires in COVID-19 (dated by TCRdb to the early 2020s). Regarding the complete study: Samples from collaborators originated in the United States, Italy and Spain and spanned both the acute and convalescent phases of COVID-19. The material from the prospective study consisted of cDNA or gDNA derived from T cells, B-cell-depleted T cells, or PBMCs. The dataset comprised deeply sampled blood TCRbeta repertoires from subjects exposed to, actively infected with, or recovered from COVID-19. The repertoires were made available in a free public database intended to serve as a resource for research on the immune response to SARS-CoV-2. Samples were obtained from the ongoing ImmuneRACE study (first 160 participants) and from 1,254 subjects provided by 6 global collaborators. The sample metadata nearly always contained a de-identified subject ID, COVID-19 status, age in years and sex. Where available, HLA class I and class II types were obtained from metadata supplied by the sample provider rather than from assay-based typing.

CDR1 and CDR2 (LNHDA, SQIVND) derive from the germline V gene (reference sequence). V is trimmed back by 6 bases and J by 5 bases, and the junction contains 7 bases that no gene match accounts for. The cysteine opens and the phenylalanine closes a CDR3 of 16 amino acids. Of the read, only the CDR3 DNA is kept; its 48 bases are in frame from base 1. Each collaborating institution followed its own protocols to collect whole blood in K2EDTA tubes. For TCRbeta analysis, collaborator samples were shipped as frozen whole blood, as isolated PBMCs, or as DNA extracted from either sample type. Results the study describes overall, beyond this receptor: How much clinical and demographic metadata was included differed by source and by participant, and the metadata was provided uncurated.

The receptor comes from a man aged 80 or over with acute or convalescent COVID-19. The chain is encoded by TRBV19 joined to TRBJ2-3; TRBD2 aligns with 14 central bases. Input material: peripheral blood. CDR3 region: CASRRLAGGRQDTQYF. Here is the DNA: TGTGCCAGTAGGCGACTAGCGGGGGGGAGACAAGATACGCAGTATTTT. Full variable domain (CDR3 extended with the reference TRBV19 and TRBJ2-3 proteins): DGGITQSPKYLFRKEGQNVTLSCEQNLNHDAMYWYRQDPGQGLRLIYYSQIVNDFQKGDIAEGYSVSREKKESFPLTVTSAQKNPTAFYLCASRRLAGGRQDTQYFGPGTRLTVL.